This T cell receptor beta chain originates from a study of blood T cells in healthy people across ages. This clonotype has a handful of counts. Then a second PCR, running roughly 7 to 11 cycles, was carried out with a sample-barcoded 5' primer and a J-beta primer mix. TCRdb ran MiXCR on the 5' RACE reads and lists one entry per CDR3 protein. The sample holds some 1.5 million distinct CDR3 sequences, approximately 42% seen once. Sequences were obtained from blood. The TCR was taken from a woman aged 18 to 35 in good health.

As DNA, the CDR3 is TGCAGTGCGTCCAGCCTTATTGGACAGAACACTGAAGCTTTCTTT. The encoded protein is CSASSLIGQNTEAFF. This rearrangement joins TRBV20-1 to TRBJ1-1, with a possible D match to TRBD1 (5 bases). Germline CDR1 DFQATT, CDR2 SNEGSKA (reference sequence). Deletions cut 6 bases from V and 1 base from J, with 18 bases between. This CDR3 is built from 15 residues.